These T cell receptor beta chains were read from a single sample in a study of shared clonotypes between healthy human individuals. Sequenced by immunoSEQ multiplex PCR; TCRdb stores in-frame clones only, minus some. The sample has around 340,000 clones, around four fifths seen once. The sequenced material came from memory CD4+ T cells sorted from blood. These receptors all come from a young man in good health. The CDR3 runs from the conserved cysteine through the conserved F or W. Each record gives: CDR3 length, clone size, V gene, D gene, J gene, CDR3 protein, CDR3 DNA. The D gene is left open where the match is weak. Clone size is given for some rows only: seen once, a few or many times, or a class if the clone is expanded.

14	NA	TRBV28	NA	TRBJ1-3	CATYRPGSGNTIYF	TGTGCCACCTACCGTCCGGGCTCTGGAAACACCATATATTTT
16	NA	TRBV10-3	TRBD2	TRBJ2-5	CAISEPLAGLQETQYF	TGTGCCATCAGTGAACCCCTAGCGGGCCTACAAGAGACCCAGTACTTC
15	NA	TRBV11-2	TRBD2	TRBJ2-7	CASSGPRVAGGEQYF	TGTGCCAGCAGCGGACCCCGAGTAGCGGGAGGCGAGCAGTACTTC
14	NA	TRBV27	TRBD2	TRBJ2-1	CASRIRLAGYEQFF	TGTGCCAGCAGAATCAGACTAGCGGGATATGAGCAGTTCTTC
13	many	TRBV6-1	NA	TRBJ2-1	CASSVRAGYEQFF	TGTGCCAGCAGTGTCCGGGCGGGGTATGAGCAGTTCTTC
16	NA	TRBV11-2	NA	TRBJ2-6	CASSFLPTGGANVLTF	TGTGCCAGCAGCTTCCTTCCAACGGGAGGGGCCAACGTCCTGACTTTC
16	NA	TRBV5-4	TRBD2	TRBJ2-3	CASSFPSGRSPDTQYF	TGTGCCAGCAGCTTTCCTAGCGGGAGGTCTCCAGATACGCAGTATTTT
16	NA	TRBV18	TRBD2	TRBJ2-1	CASSPRSGSGLDEQFF	TGTGCCAGCTCACCACGTAGCGGGAGCGGACTAGATGAGCAGTTCTTC
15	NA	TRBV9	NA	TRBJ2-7	CASSLHLASSYEQYF	TGTGCCAGCAGCCTCCATCTAGCGAGCTCCTACGAGCAGTACTTC
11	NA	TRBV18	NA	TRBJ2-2	CASSLRGELFF	TGTGCCAGCTCCCTTCGAGGGGAGCTGTTTTTT
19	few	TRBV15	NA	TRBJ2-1	CATSRDGTHRLRYYNEQFF	TGTGCCACCAGCAGAGATGGGACCCACCGATTGCGCTACTACAATGAGCAGTTCTTC
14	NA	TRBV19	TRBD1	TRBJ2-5	CASRDRGRGETQYF	TGTGCCAGTAGAGACAGGGGGCGCGGAGAGACCCAGTACTTC
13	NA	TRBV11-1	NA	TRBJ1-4	CASSFDGVEKLFF	TGTGCCAGCAGCTTTGACGGGGTTGAAAAACTGTTTTTT
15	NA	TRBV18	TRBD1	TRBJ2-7	CASSQGQAVVYEQYF	TGTGCCAGCTCACAAGGACAGGCGGTGGTCTACGAGCAGTACTTC
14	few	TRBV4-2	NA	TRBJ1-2	CASSQGPGHYGYTF	TGTGCCAGCAGCCAAGGCCCAGGGCACTATGGCTACACCTTC
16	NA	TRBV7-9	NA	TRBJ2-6	CASIIGQGFGANVLTF	TGTGCCAGCATCATCGGGCAGGGCTTTGGGGCCAACGTCCTGACTTTC